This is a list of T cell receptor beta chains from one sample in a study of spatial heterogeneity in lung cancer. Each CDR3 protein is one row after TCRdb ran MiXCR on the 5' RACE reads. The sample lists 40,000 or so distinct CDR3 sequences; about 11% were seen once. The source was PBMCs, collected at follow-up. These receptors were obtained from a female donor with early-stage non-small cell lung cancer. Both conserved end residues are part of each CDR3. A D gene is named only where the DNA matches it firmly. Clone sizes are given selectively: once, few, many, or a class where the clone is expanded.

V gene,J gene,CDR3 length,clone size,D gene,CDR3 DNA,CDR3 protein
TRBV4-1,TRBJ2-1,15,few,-,TGCGCCAGCAGCCAAGACCCGGCAGGGTTGGGTGAGCAGTTCTTC,CASSQDPAGLGEQFF
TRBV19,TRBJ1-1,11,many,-,TGTGCCAGTACGGGGGCTCGGGAAGCTTTCTTT,CASTGAREAFF
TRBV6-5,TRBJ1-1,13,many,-,TGTGCCAGCAGTTACTCGGCTAACACTGAAGCTTTCTTT,CASSYSANTEAFF
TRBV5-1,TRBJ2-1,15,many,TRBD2,TGCGCCAGCAGCGCCCAGAGCGGGACCTACAATGAGCAGTTCTTC,CASSAQSGTYNEQFF
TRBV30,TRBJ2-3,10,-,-,TGTGCCCAAGGCAGGGATACGCAGTATTTT,CAQGRDTQYF
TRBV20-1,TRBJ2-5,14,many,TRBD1,TGCAGTGCTGGGACAGGGAATCATGCAGAGACCCAGTACTTC,CSAGTGNHAETQYF
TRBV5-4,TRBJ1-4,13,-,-,TGTGCCAGCAGCTTAGGCGCGGATGAAAAACTGTTTTTT,CASSLGADEKLFF
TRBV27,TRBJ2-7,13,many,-,TGTGCCAGCAGTTTATTGGTCAGCTACGAGCAGTACTTC,CASSLLVSYEQYF
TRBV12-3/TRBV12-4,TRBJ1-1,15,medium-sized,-,TGTGCCAGCAGTTTTGATGACCCGGGAATCGCTGAAGCTTTCTTT,CASSFDDPGIAEAFF
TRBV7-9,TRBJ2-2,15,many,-,TGTGCCAGCAGCTCCCGGGGGACCGAAACCGGGGAGCTGTTTTTT,CASSSRGTETGELFF
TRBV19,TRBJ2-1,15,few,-,TGTGCCAGTAGTAGTTCGGCCTCTGCATACAATGAGCAGTTCTTC,CASSSSASAYNEQFF
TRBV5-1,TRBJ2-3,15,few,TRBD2,TGCGCCAGCAGCTTGATGACTAGCGGGGGAGATAGGCAGTATTTT,CASSLMTSGGDRQYF
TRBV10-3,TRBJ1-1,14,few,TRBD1,TGTGCCATCAGAATTGGACAGGTGAACACTGAAGCTTTCTTT,CAIRIGQVNTEAFF
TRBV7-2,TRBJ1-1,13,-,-,TGTGCCAGCAGCTTGCGGGTGGGCACTGAAGCTTTCTTT,CASSLRVGTEAFF
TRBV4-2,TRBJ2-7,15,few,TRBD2,TGTGCCAGCAGCCAAGATGCCCACGGGGGGTACGAGCAGTACTTC,CASSQDAHGGYEQYF
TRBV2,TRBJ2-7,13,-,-,TGTGCCAGCAGAGGTTTTGGAGTCTACGAGCAGTACTTC,CASRGFGVYEQYF
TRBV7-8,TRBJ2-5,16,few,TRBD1,TGTGCCAGCAGCCCCCGGACAGGCTACCAACAAGAGACCCAGTACTTC,CASSPRTGYQQETQYF
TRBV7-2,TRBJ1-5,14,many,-,TGTGCCAGCAGCTTAGGACAGGCGAATCAGCCCCAGCATTTT,CASSLGQANQPQHF
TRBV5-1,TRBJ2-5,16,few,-,TGCGCCAGCAGCCTGGGGGGAAGAAGGGACCAAGAGACCCAGTACTTC,CASSLGGRRDQETQYF
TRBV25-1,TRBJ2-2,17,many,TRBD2,TGTGCCAGCAGTGAATCGGGACTAGCGGGGCAGACCGGGGAGCTGTTTTTT,CASSESGLAGQTGELFF
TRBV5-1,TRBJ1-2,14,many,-,TGCGCCAGCAGCTTGGCCTTAGGCGAGGATGGCTACACCTTC,CASSLALGEDGYTF
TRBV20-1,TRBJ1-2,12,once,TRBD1,TGCAGTGCTGAACGGGACAGGGATGGCTACACCTTC,CSAERDRDGYTF
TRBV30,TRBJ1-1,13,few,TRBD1,TGTGCCTGGTCAGGGGGTATGAACACTGAAGCTTTCTTT,CAWSGGMNTEAFF
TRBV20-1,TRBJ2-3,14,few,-,TGCAGTGCTAGTTTGATGGGGCGCACAGATACGCAGTATTTT,CSASLMGRTDTQYF
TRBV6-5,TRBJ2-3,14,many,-,TGTGCCAGCAGTTACCTTAGTTACGCAGATACGCAGTATTTT,CASSYLSYADTQYF
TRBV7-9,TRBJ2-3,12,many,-,TGTGCCAGCGGATCTATGTCAGATACGCAGTATTTT,CASGSMSDTQYF
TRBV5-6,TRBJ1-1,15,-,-,TGTGCCAGCAGCCCGGACCGCGGGGGCGCGACTGAAGCTTTCTTT,CASSPDRGGATEAFF
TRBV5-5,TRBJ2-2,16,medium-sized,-,TGTGCCAGCAGCTTGGGACTAACTCCGAACACCGGGGAGCTGTTTTTT,CASSLGLTPNTGELFF
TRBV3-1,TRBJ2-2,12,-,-,TGTGCCAGCAGCCATCCTAGGGGGGAGCTGTTTTTT,CASSHPRGELFF
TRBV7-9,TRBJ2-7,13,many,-,TGTGCCAGCAGCTTAGTTGGGACGCACGAGCAGTACTTC,CASSLVGTHEQYF
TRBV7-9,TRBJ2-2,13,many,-,TGTGCCAGCAGCCGTGACGTGGCCGGGGAGCTGTTTTTT,CASSRDVAGELFF
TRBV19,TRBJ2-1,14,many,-,TGTGCCAGTCTTCCAGAGGGAGTGGCGAATGAGCAGTTCTTC,CASLPEGVANEQFF
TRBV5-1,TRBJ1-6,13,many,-,TGCGCCAGCAGCTTGGAAGGCAATTCACCCCTCCACTTT,CASSLEGNSPLHF
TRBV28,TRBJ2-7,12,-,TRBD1,TGTGCCAGCAGGACAGGGTGGTACGAGCAGTACTTC,CASRTGWYEQYF
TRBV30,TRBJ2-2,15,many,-,TGTGCCTGGAGTGTAGCTACAATCGGGACCGGGGAGCTGTTTTTT,CAWSVATIGTGELFF
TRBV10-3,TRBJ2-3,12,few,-,TGTGCCATCAGAGAGAGGCGCGGTACGCAGTATTTT,CAIRERRGTQYF
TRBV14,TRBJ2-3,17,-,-,TGTGCCAGCAGCCAAGAGCGGGCAGCCCTAGGCACAGATACGCAGTATTTT,CASSQERAALGTDTQYF
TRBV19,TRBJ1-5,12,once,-,TGTGCCAGTAGTACCTTAGGCGGGCCCCAGCATTTT,CASSTLGGPQHF
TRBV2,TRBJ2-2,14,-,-,TGTGCCAGCACCAGGTCCCGGAGAACCGGGGAGCTGTTTTTT,CASTRSRRTGELFF
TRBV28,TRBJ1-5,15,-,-,TGTGCCAGCAGTCCAGGGGACCGCAACAATCAGCCCCAGCATTTT,CASSPGDRNNQPQHF
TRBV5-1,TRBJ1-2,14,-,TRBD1,TGCGCCAGCAGCTCTACGACAGGGGGCGCGGGCTACACCTTC,CASSSTTGGAGYTF
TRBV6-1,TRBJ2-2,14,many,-,TGTGCCAGCACCTATGGAGGGTTCACCGGGGAGCTGTTTTTT,CASTYGGFTGELFF
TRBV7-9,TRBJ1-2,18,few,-,TGTGCCAGCAGCTCCTTCCCCCCTACAGGGCTTCCTAACTATGGCTACACCTTC,CASSSFPPTGLPNYGYTF